The clone carrying this T cell receptor beta chain came up once. Its antigen is undetermined. V lost 4 bases to trimming and J lost 1 base, with 3 bases between them. Germline V gene data show CDR1 as SGHNT and CDR2 as YENEEA. The CDR3 contains 12 residues. The protocol was immunoSEQ multiplex PCR, while the TCRdb copy is restricted to in-frame clones and leaves out a portion. The table includes roughly 89,000 clones, about 87% detected once. The data are from a study of OX40 agonist ivuxolimab in advanced cancers. Study-level background: Three patients responded partially, comprising one with hepatocellular carcinoma and two with cutaneous melanoma.

Study conclusions and caveats: Expanded peripheral T cells had an undetermined antigen specificity. At 0.1 to 3.0 mg/kg and by week 6, clonal expansion occurred in CD4+ and CD8+ blood T cells.

The specimen comprised CD4+ or CD8+ T cells sorted from blood, sampled in a trial of the OX40 agonist ivuxolimab. This clonotype originated in an adult with an advanced solid tumor such as melanoma, head and neck, liver or kidney cancer. The chain has TRBV11-3 and TRBJ2-3; D not resolved. The CDR3 coding sequence is TGTGCCAGCAGCTCCGGCACAGATACGCAGTATTTT. Its protein is CASSSGTDTQYF.